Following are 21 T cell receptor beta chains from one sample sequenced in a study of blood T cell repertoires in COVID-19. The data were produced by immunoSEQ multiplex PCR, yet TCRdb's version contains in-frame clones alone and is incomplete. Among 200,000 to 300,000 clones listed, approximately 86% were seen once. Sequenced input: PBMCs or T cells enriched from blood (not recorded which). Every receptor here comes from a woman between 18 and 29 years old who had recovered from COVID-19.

The DNA of the CDR3 is TGTGCCAGCAGCCGGACTAGCGAAGAGACCCAGTACTTC. It codes for CASSRTSEETQYF. The V and J genes are TRBV3-1 (or the pseudogene TRBV3-2) and TRBJ2-5; 9 positions agree with TRBD2. The CDR3 covers 13 residues. V was clipped by 4 bases and J by 3 bases; unmatched bases: 0. Germline values: CDR1 LGHDT, CDR2 YNNKEL (reference sequence).

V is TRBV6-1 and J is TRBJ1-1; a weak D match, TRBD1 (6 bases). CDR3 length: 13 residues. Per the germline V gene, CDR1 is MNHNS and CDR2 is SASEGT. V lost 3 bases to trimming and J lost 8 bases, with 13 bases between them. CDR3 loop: CASSDQDRNEAFF. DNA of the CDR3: TGTGCCAGCAGTGACCAAGACAGGAACGAAGCTTTCTTT.

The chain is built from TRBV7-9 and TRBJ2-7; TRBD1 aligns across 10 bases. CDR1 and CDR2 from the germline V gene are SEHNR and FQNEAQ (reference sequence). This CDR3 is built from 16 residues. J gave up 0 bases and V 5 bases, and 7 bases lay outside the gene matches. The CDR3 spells CASSRQGAGFSYEQYF. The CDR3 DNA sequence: TGTGCCAGCAGCCGACAGGGGGCGGGATTCTCCTACGAGCAGTACTTC. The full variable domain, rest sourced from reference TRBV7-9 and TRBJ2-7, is DTGVSQNPRHKITKRGQNVTFRCDPISEHNRLYWYRQTLGQGPEFLTYFQNEAQLEKSRLLSDRFSAERPKGSFSTLEIQRTEQGDSAMYLCASSRQGAGFSYEQYFGPGTRLTVT.

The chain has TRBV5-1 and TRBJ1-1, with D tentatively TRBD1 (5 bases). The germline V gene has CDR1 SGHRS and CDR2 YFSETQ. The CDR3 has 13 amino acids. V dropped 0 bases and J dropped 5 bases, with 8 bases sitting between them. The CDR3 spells CASSLGAGTEAFF. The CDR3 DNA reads TGCGCCAGCAGCTTGGGGGCAGGGACTGAAGCTTTCTTT.

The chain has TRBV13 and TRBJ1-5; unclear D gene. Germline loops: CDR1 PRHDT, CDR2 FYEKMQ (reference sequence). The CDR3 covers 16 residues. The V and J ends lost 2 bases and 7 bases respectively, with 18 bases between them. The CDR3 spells CASSLSGPGIGQPQHF. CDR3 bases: TGTGCCAGCAGCTTATCGGGTCCGGGGATAGGACAGCCCCAGCATTTT.

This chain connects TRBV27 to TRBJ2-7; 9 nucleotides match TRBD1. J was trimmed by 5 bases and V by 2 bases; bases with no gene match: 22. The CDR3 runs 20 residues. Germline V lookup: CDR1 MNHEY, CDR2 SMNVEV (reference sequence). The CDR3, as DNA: TGTGCCAGCAGTTTAGGAGTTAGGGGACAGGGTGTGATACGTAAAGACGAGCAGTACTTC. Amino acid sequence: CASSLGVRGQGVIRKDEQYF.

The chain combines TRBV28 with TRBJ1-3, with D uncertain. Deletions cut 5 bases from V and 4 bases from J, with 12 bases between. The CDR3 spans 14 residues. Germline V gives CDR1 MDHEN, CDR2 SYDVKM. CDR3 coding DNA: TGTGCCAGCAGTGAACCGGGAGCGGGAAACACCATATATTTT. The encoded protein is CASSEPGAGNTIYF.

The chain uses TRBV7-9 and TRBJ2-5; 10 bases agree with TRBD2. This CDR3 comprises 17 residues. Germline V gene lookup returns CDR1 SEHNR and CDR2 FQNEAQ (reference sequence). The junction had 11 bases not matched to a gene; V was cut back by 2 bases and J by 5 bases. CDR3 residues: CASSLWPSSGSRETQYF. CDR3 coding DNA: TGTGCCAGCAGCTTATGGCCCTCTAGCGGGAGCAGGGAGACCCAGTACTTC.

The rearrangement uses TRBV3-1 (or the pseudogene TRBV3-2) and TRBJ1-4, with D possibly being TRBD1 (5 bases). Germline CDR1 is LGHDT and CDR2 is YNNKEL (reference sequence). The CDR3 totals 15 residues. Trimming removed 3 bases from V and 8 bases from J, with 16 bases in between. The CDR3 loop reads CASSQGPQRREKLFF. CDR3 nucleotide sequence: TGTGCCAGCAGCCAGGGGCCTCAAAGAAGAGAAAAACTGTTTTTT.

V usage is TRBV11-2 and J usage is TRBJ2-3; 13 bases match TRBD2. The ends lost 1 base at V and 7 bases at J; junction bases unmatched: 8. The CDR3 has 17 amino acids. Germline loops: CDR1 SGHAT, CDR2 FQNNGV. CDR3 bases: TGTGCCAGCAGCTTAGCACTAGCGGGGGGGCCGTACAATACGCAGTATTTT. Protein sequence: CASSLALAGGPYNTQYF.

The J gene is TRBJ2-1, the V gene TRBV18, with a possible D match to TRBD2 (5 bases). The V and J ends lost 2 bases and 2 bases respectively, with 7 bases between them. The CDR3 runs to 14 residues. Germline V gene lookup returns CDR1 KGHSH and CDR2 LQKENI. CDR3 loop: CASSPTSTYNEQFF. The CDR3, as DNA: TGTGCCAGCTCACCAACTAGTACCTACAATGAGCAGTTCTTC. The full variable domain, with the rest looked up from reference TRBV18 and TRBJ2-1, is NAGVMQNPRHLVRRRGQEARLRCSPMKGHSHVYWYRQLPEEGLKFMVYLQKENIIDESGMPKERFSAEFPKEGPSILRIQQVVRGDSAAYFCASSPTSTYNEQFFGPGTRLTVL.

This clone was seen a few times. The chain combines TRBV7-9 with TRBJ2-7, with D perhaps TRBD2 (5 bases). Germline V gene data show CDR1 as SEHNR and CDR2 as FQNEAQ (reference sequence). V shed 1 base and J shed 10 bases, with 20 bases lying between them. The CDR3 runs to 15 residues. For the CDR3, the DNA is TGTGCCAGCAGCTTAGGGGCTGGCGAGGGTGGACCTCAGTACTTC. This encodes CASSLGAGEGGPQYF.

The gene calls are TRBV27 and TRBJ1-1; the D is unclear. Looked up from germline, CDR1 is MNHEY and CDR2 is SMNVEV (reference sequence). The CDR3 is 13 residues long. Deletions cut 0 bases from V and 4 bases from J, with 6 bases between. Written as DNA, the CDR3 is TGTGCCAGCAGTTTATCGGCCAGCACTGAAGCTTTCTTT. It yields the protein CASSLSASTEAFF.

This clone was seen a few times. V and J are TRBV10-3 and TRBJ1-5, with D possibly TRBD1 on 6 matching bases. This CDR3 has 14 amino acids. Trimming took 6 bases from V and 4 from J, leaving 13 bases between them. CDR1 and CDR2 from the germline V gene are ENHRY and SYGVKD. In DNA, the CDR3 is TGTGCCATCAGCAATTCAGGGGAAAATCAGCCCCAGCATTTT. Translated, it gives CAISNSGENQPQHF.

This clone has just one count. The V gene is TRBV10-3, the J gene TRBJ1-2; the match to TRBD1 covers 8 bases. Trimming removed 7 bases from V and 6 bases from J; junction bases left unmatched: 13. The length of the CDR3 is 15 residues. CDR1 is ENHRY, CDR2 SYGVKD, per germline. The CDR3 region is CAITGTGTLGHGYTF. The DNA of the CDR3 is TGTGCCATCACGGGGACAGGAACCCTCGGACATGGCTACACCTTC.

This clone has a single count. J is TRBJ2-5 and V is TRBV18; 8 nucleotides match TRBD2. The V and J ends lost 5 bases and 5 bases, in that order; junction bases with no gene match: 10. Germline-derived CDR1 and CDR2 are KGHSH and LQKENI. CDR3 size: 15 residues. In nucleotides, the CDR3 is TGTGCCAGCTCAACGGGACTAGGTTTGTTTGAGACCCAGTACTTC. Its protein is CASSTGLGLFETQYF.

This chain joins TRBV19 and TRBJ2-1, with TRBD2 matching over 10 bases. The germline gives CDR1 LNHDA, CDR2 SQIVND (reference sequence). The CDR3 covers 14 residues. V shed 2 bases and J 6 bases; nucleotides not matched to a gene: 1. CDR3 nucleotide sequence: TGTGCCAGTAGTATACTAGCGGGAGCCAATGAGCAGTTCTTC. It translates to CASSILAGANEQFF.

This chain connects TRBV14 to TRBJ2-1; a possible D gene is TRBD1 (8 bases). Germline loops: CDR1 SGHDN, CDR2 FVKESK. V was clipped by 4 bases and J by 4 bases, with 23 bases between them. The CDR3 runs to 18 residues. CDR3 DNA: TGTGCCAGCAGCCCCCAGGGGGCTAGCGGCCTCCTATACAATGAGCAGTTCTTC. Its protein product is CASSPQGASGLLYNEQFF. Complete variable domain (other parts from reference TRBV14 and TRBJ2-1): EAGVTQFPSHSVIEKGQTVTLRCDPISGHDNLYWYRRVMGKEIKFLLHFVKESKQDESGMPNNRFLAERTGGTYSTLKVQPAELEDSGVYFCASSPQGASGLLYNEQFFGPGTRLTVL.

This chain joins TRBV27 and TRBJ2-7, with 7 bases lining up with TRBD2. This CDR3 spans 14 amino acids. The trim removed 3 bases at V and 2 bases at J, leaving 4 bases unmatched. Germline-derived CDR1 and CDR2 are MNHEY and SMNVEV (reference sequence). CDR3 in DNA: TGTGCCAGCAGTTTTGGGACTACCGCCTACGAGCAGTACTTC. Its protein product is CASSFGTTAYEQYF.

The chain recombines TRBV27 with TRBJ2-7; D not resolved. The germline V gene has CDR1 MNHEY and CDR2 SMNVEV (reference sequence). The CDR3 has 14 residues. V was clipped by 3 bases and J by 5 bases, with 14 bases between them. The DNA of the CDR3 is TGTGCCAGCAGTTTTGGTGGCAGGCTCAACGAGCAGTACTTC. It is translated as CASSFGGRLNEQYF.

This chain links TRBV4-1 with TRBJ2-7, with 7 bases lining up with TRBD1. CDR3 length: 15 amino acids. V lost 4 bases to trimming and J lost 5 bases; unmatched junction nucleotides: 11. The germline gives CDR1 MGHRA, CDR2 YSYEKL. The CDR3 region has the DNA TGCGCCAGCAGCCCCCAACAGGGGATCGTCGACGAGCAGTACTTC. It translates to CASSPQQGIVDEQYF.